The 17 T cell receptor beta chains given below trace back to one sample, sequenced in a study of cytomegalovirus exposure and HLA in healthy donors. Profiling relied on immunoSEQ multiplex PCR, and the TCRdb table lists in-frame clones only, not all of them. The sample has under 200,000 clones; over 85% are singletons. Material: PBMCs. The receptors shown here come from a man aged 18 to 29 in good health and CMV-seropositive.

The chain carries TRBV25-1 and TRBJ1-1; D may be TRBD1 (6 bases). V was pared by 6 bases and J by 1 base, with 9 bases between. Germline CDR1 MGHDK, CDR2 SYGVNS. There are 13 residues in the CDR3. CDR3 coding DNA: TGTGCCAGCAGCCGACAGGAGAACACTGAAGCTTTCTTT. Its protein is CASSRQENTEAFF.

This CDR3 is CASAGGIAGNSYEQYF. The CDR3 coding sequence is TGTGCCAGCGCTGGTGGGATAGCGGGCAACTCCTACGAGCAGTACTTC. This chain connects TRBV9 to TRBJ2-7, with TRBD2 matching over 7 bases. Germline-derived CDR1 and CDR2 are SGDLS and YYNGEE. The CDR3 consists of 16 residues. Trimming removed 7 bases from V and 0 bases from J; junction bases left unmatched: 13.

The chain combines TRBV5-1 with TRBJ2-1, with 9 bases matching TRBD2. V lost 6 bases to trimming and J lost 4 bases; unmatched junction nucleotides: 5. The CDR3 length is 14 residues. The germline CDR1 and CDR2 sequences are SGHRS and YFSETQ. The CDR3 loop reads CASTPAGGYNEQFF. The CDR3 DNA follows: TGCGCCAGCACCCCAGCGGGAGGATACAATGAGCAGTTCTTC.

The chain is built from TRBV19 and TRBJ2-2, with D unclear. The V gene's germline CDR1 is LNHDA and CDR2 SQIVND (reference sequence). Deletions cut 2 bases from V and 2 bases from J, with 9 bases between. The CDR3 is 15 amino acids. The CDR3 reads CASSIMVLNTGELFF. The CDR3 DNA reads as TGTGCCAGTAGTATAATGGTACTCAACACCGGGGAGCTGTTTTTT.

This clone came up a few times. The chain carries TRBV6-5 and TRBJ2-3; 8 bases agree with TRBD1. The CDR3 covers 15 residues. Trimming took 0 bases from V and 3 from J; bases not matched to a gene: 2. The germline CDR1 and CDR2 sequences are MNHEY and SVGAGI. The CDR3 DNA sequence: TGTGCCAGCAGTTACTCGGACAGGGTAACAGATACGCAGTATTTT. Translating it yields CASSYSDRVTDTQYF.

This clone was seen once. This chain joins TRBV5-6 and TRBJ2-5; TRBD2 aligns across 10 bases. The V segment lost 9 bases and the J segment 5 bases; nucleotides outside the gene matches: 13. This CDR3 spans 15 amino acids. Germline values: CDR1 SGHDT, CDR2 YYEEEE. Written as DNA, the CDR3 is TGTGCCATCTACAACTCTCTAGCGGGAGTGGAGACCCAGTACTTC. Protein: CAIYNSLAGVETQYF.

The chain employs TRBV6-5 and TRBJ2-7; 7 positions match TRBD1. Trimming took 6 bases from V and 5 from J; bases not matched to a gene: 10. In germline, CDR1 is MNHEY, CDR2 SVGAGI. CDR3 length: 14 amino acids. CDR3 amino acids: CASSRDRVGDEQYF. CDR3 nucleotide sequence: TGTGCCAGCAGCCGCGACAGGGTGGGCGACGAGCAGTACTTC.

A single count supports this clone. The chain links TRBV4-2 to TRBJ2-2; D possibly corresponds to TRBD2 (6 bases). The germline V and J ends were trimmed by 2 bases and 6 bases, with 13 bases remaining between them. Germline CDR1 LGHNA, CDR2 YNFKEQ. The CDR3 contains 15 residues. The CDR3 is CASSQIEEGSGELFF. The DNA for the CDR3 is TGTGCCAGCAGCCAAATCGAGGAGGGGTCCGGGGAGCTGTTTTTT.

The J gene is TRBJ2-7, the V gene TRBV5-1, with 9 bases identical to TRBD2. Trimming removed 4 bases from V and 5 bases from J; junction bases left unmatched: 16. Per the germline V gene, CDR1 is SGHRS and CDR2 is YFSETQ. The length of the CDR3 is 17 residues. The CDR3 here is CASSLGLGSGSLHEQYF. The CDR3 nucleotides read TGCGCCAGCAGCCTTGGGTTGGGTAGCGGGAGTCTCCACGAGCAGTACTTC.

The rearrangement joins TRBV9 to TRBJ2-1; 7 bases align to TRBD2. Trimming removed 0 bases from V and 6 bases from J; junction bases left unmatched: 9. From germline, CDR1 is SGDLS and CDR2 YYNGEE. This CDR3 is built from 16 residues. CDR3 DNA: TGTGCCAGCAGCGTAGCTTCCCTAGCGGTAGGCAATGAGCAGTTCTTC. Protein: CASSVASLAVGNEQFF.

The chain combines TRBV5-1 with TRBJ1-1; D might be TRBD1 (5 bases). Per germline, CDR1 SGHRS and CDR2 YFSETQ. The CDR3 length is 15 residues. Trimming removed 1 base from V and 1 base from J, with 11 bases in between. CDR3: CASSLMPGENTEAFF. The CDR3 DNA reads TGCGCCAGCAGCTTGATGCCGGGGGAGAACACTGAAGCTTTCTTT.

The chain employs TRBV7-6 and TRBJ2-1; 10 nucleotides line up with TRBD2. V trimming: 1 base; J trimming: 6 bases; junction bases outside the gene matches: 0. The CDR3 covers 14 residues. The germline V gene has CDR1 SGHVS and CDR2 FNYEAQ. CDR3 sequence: CASSLVAGGNEQFF. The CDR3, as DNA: TGTGCCAGCAGCTTAGTAGCGGGAGGCAATGAGCAGTTCTTC.

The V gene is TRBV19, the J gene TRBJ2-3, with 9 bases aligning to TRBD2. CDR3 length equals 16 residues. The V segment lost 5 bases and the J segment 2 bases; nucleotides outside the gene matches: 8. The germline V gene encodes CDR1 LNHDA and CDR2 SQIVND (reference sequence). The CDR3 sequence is CASSGELAGHTDTQYF. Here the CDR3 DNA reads TGTGCCAGTAGTGGAGAACTAGCGGGCCACACAGATACGCAGTATTTT.

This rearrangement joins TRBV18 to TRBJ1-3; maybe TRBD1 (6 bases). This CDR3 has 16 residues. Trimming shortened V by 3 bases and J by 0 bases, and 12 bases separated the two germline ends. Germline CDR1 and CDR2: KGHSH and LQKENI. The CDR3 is CASSPMDRLSGNTIYF. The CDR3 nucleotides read TGTGCCAGCTCACCTATGGACAGACTCTCTGGAAACACCATATATTTT. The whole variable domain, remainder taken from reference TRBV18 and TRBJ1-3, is NAGVMQNPRHLVRRRGQEARLRCSPMKGHSHVYWYRQLPEEGLKFMVYLQKENIIDESGMPKERFSAEFPKEGPSILRIQQVVRGDSAAYFCASSPMDRLSGNTIYFGEGSWLTVV.

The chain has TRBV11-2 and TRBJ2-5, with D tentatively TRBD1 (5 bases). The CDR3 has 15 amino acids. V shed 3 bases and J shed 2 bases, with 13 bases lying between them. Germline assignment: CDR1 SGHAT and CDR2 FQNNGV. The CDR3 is CASSFRQPSQETQYF. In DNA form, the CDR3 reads TGTGCCAGCAGCTTCCGACAGCCTTCACAAGAGACCCAGTACTTC.

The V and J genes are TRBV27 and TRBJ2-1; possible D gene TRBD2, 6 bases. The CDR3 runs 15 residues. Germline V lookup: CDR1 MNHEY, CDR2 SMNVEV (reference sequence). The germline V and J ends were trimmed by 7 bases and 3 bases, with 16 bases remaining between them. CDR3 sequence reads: CASTPLGGRYNEQFF. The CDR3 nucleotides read TGTGCCAGCACCCCCTTGGGGGGTCGCTACAATGAGCAGTTCTTC.

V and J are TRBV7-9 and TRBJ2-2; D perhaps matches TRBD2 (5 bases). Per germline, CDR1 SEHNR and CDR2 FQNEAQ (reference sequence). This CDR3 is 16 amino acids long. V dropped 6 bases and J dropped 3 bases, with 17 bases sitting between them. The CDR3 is CASRHDYLGDTGELFF. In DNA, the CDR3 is TGTGCCAGCAGACATGACTACTTAGGTGACACCGGGGAGCTGTTTTTT.